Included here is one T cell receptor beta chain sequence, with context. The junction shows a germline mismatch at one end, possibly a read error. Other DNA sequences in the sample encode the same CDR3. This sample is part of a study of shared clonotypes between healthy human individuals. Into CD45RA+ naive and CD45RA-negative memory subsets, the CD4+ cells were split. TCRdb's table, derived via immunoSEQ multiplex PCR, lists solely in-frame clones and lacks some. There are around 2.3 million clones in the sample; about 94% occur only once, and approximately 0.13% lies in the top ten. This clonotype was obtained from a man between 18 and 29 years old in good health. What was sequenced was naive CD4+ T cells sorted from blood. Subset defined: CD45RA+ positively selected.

This CDR3 reads CASSLAGGDTDTQYF. CDR3 bases: TGTGCCAGCAGCCTAGCGGGAGGTGACACAGATACGCAGTATTTT. The chain joins TRBV7-9 to TRBJ2-3; 11 positions match TRBD2. The length of the CDR3 is 15 residues. Germline V lookup: CDR1 SEHNR, CDR2 FQNEAQ (reference sequence).